The TCR beta chain described here comes from a study of tumor-infiltrating lymphocytes in localized non-small cell lung cancer. Overall study: Resected tumor was paired with non-adjacent uninvolved lung from the same patient.

V lost 3 bases to trimming and J lost 2 bases; unmatched junction nucleotides: 10. This CDR3 comprises 16 residues. Germline V lookup: CDR1 KGHSH, CDR2 LQKENI. TCRdb's table, derived via immunoSEQ multiplex PCR, lists solely in-frame clones and lacks some. This sample carries some 14,000 clones, roughly 75% of them seen once, and the ten largest clones take about 4%. Study-wide findings and caveats: Technical variation could not be separated from intratumor heterogeneity here.

The table lists this clone with a few counts. Its target is unknown. V usage is TRBV18 and J usage is TRBJ2-7, with 7 nucleotides matching TRBD1. Sequences were obtained from lung tumor tissue. The sequence came from a human donor with non-small cell lung cancer. The chain's CDR3 is CASSPGQPSSTYEQYF. DNA for the CDR3: TGTGCCAGCTCACCGGGACAGCCGAGCTCCACCTACGAGCAGTACTTC.